A selection of T cell receptor beta chains follows, all from one sample in a study of early T cells in non-severe SARS-CoV-2 infection. MiXCR, run by TCRdb on the 5' RACE reads, gives a single entry per CDR3 protein. The repertoire holds more than 45,000 distinct CDR3 sequences, with roughly 5.5% as singletons. Material: whole blood. The receptors come from an adult who was a healthcare worker with PCR-confirmed SARS-CoV-2 infection or an uninfected control (not recorded which). The conserved cysteine and the conserved F or W are not part of the CDR3 here.

j_call	v_call	cdr3_aa
TRBJ1-1	TRBV6-5	ASSPPGTEAF
TRBJ2-1	TRBV20-1	SAPRIAGDTRTEQF
TRBJ1-1	TRBV25-1	ASSNTGGATEAF
TRBJ2-1	TRBV4-2	ASSPGQDYNEQF
TRBJ2-1	TRBV6-6	ASSYSGGFGYEQF
TRBJ1-2	TRBV24-1	ATSDYGVGYGYT
TRBJ2-2	TRBV7-2	ASSRNGQGVNTGELF
TRBJ1-5	TRBV10-3	AISESQKSQH
TRBJ2-1	TRBV19	ASSVAARSNNEQF
TRBJ2-5	TRBV7-3	ASSSLASSRETQY
TRBJ2-3	TRBV6-6	ASSSKASGGSTDTQY
TRBJ1-6	TRBV4-2	ASSQSGQYSPLH
TRBJ1-1	TRBV7-7	ASSVIMNTEAF
TRBJ1-3	TRBV7-2	ASRPTIGISGNTIY
TRBJ2-7	TRBV4-1	ASSRTGGPYEQY
TRBJ1-5	TRBV7-6	ASSLGERKPQH
TRBJ2-3	TRBV3-1	ASSQGARGVDTQY
TRBJ1-6	TRBV6-6	ASSFSPYDSPLH
TRBJ2-7	TRBV20-1	SGWTGSYEQY
TRBJ2-7	TRBV13	ASSVLSDSYEQY
TRBJ2-3	TRBV20-1	SAGKRETDTQY
TRBJ2-1	TRBV20-1	SAIAGGSHEQF
TRBJ2-7	TRBV12-3/TRBV12-4	ASSLTGYEQY
TRBJ1-1	TRBV12-3/TRBV12-4	ASSPLPWAANTEAF
TRBJ2-5	TRBV7-9	ASSLRPGGETQY
TRBJ1-2	TRBV20-1	SASAVNYGYT
TRBJ2-1	TRBV5-1	ASSFTDRPHYNEQF
TRBJ2-7	TRBV25-1	ASSWAGGNEQY
TRBJ2-1	TRBV27	ASSFFPGTSGRDNEQF
TRBJ2-7	TRBV12-3/TRBV12-4	ASSLGSSYEQY
TRBJ2-1	TRBV11-1	ASSLQGYEQF
TRBJ2-1	TRBV7-9	ASTLGTSNFDNEQF
TRBJ2-7	TRBV18	ASSPRAGVLGEQY
TRBJ2-1	TRBV29-1	SVGGGGEQF
TRBJ1-2	TRBV19	ASNPTSGSRGYT
TRBJ2-1	TRBV20-1	SARSLAGTRSYNEQF
TRBJ2-2	TRBV4-1	ASSQEGGLAGATGELF
TRBJ2-6	TRBV11-2	ASSSYASSGANVLT
TRBJ2-7	TRBV20-1	SARVAGRSSYEQY
TRBJ1-2	TRBV7-8	ASSLLGTPAYGYT
TRBJ2-1	TRBV6-4	ASSVDSIVKEQF
TRBJ2-1	TRBV7-9	ASSVGQEQF
TRBJ2-1	TRBV28	ASSPSSGLGGAEDEQF
TRBJ2-1	TRBV27	ASSSVTGPGTEQF
TRBJ2-7	TRBV6-5	ASSAVAGGSNEQY
TRBJ1-6	TRBV2	ASESGGLKSNSPLH